The clone carrying this TCR beta chain was seen a few times. The data derive from a study of naive and memory T cell subsets. The CDR3 length is 14 residues. Germline assignment: CDR1 SNHLY and CDR2 FYNNEI. V lost 5 bases, J lost 7 bases, and 15 bases lay in between. The beta constant-region primer was an equimolar mix of two oligonucleotides covering TRBC1 and TRBC2. TCRdb passed the UMI-ligation and nested PCR reads through MiXCR, listing each CDR3 protein once. The data contain under 35,000 distinct CDR3 sequences, over 8.5% of them seen just once; the ten biggest clones take up roughly 15%. Sequencing was carried out using effector memory CD4+ T cells from blood. As to subset: effector memory, CD45RA- CD27-. V and J are TRBV2 and TRBJ2-4, with D possibly matching TRBD2 (5 bases). The TCR originated in a human donor in good health. The CDR3 loop is CASSREGQDNIQYF. CDR3 nucleotides: TGTGCCAGCAGTCGCGAGGGCCAGGACAACATTCAGTACTTC.